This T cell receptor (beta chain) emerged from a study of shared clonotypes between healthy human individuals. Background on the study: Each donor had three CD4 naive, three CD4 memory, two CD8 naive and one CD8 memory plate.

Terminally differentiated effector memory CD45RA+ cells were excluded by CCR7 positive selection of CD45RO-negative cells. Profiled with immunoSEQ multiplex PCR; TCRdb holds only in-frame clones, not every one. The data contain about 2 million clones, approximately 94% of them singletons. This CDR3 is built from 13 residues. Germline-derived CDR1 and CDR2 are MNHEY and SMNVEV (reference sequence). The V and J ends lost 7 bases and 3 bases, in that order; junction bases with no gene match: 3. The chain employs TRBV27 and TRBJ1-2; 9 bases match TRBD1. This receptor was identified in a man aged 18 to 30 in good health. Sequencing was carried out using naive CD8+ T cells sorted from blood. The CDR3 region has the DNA TGTGCCAGCACTCGGACAGGGGACTATGGCTACACCTTC. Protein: CASTRTGDYGYTF.